This TCR beta chain was identified during a study of regulatory T cells in long-lasting Graves disease. Study-wide results and caveats: Persistent patients had a count of shared public clonotypes (around 2,700) that exceeded that of new patients (about 970).

Documented time point: newly diagnosed GD, antithyroid drugs for less than 3 months. With RNA extracted from PBMCs as input, the TCR library was made. Building of the TCR beta libraries involved iRepertoire HTBI primers and Arm-PCR of CDR3 regions. TCRdb fed the multiplex PCR reads into MiXCR, producing one record per CDR3 protein. The sample contains a few hundred thousand distinct CDR3 sequences, 15% of which appear only once. This clonotype was seen at least ten times. Its target is not known. Per germline, CDR1 SGHAT and CDR2 FQNNGV. Trimming stripped 5 bases from V and 2 bases from J, with 12 bases between. CDR3 length: 14 residues. The data were also submitted as part of a second study, on T cells in Graves' hyperthyroidism and ophthalmopathy. From that study: Pregnant or lactating patients were excluded, as were those with uncontrolled infection or other autoimmune disease. HTBI primers were the set used in a first-round RT-PCR of the TCR CDR3. Also found in blood were most expanded thyroid clonotypes above 0.001.

Here the sequenced sample was peripheral blood mononuclear cells (PBMCs), taken at new diagnosis, from a patient treated with antithyroid drugs. The chain employs TRBV11-2 and TRBJ2-5, with D possibly matching TRBD2 (6 bases). This TCR was recovered from a woman in her forties with Graves disease. For the CDR3, the DNA is TGTGCCAGCAGCCCCTATGGGGGGCAAGAGACCCAGTACTTC. Protein: CASSPYGGQETQYF.